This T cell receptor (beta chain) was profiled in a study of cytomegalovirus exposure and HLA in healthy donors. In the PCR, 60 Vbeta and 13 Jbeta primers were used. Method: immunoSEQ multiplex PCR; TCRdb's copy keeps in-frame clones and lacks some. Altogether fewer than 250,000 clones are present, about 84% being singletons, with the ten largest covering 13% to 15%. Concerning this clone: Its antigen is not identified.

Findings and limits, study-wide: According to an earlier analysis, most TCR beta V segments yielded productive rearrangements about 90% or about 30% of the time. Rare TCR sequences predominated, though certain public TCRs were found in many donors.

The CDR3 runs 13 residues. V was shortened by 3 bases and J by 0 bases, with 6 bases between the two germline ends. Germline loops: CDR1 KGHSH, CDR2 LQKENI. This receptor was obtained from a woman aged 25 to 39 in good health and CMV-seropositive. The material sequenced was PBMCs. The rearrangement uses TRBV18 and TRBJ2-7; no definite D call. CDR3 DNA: TGTGCCAGCTCACCTTCCAACTCCTACGAGCAGTACTTC. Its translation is CASSPSNSYEQYF.